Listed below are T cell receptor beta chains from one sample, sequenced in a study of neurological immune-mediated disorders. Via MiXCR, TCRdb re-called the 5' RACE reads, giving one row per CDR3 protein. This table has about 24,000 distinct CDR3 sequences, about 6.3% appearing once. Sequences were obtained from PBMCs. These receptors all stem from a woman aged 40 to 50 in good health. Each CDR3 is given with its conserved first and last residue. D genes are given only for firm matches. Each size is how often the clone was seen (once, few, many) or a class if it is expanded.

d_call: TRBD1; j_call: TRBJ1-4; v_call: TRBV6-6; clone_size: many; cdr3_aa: CASRSTGGAGFQLFF; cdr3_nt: TGTGCCAGCAGGTCCACAGGGGGCGCGGGTTTCCAACTGTTTTTT
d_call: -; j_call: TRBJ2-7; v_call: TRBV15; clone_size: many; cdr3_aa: CATSRDSGYEQYF; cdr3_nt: TGTGCCACCAGCAGAGATTCTGGGTACGAGCAGTACTTC
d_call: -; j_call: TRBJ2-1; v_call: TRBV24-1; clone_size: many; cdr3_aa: CATSDAKPGDPGEQFF; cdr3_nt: TGTGCCACCAGTGATGCCAAGCCGGGAGATCCGGGTGAGCAGTTCTTC
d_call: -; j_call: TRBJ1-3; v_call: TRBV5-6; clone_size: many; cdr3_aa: CASSFASQGFFGNTIYF; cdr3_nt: TGTGCCAGCAGCTTCGCCAGTCAGGGGTTCTTTGGAAACACCATATATTTT
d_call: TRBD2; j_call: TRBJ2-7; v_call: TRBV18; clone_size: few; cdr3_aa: CASSPRAGGPGYEQYF; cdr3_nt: TGTGCCAGCTCACCACGGGCGGGAGGCCCGGGTTACGAGCAGTACTTC
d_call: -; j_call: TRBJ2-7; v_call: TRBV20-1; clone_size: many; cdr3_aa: CSARPIGPWPEQYF; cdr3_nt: TGCAGTGCTAGACCCATTGGCCCGTGGCCCGAGCAGTACTTC
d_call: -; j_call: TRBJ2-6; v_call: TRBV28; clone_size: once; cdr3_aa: CASRGDFSSGANVLTF; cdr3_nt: TGTGCCAGCAGGGGGGACTTTTCCTCTGGGGCCAACGTCCTGACTTTC
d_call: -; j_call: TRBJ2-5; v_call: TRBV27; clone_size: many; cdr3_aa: CASSLVGPTGETQYF; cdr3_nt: TGTGCCAGCAGTCTTGTGGGACCAACCGGGGAGACCCAGTACTTC
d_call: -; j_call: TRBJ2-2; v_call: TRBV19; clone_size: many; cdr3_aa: CASSIVGGTNTGELFF; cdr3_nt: TGTGCCAGTAGTATAGTAGGAGGGACGAACACCGGGGAGCTGTTTTTT
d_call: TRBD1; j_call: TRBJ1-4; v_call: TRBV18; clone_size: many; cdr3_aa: CASSPGTVTNEKLFF; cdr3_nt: TGTGCCAGCTCACCAGGGACAGTAACTAATGAAAAACTGTTTTTT
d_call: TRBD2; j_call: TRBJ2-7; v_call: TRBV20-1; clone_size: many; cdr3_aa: CSAPRLAGNEYEQYF; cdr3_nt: TGCAGTGCTCCCAGACTAGCGGGGAATGAATACGAGCAGTACTTC
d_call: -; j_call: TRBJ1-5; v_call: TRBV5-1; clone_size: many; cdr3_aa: CASSSDGLSNQPQHF; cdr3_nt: TGCGCCAGCAGCTCGGACGGACTTAGCAATCAGCCCCAGCATTTT
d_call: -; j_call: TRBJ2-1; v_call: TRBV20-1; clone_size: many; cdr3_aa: CSARVTSRQFNNEQFF; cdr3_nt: TGCAGTGCTAGAGTAACTAGCAGACAATTCAACAATGAGCAGTTCTTC